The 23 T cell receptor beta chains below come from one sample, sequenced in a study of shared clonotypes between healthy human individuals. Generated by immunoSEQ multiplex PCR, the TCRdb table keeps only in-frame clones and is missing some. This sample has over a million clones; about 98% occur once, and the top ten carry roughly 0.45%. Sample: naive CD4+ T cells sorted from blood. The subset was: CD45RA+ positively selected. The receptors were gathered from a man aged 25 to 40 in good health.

CDR3: CASSLGDTGSQPQHF. The CDR3 nucleotides read TGTGCCAGCAGCTTAGGGGACACGGGGTCCCAGCCCCAGCATTTT. The rearrangement joins TRBV7-8 to TRBJ1-5; D perhaps matches TRBD1 (6 bases). The CDR3 extends over 15 amino acids. Trimming stripped 1 base from V and 7 bases from J, with 14 bases between. Germline lookup yields CDR1 SGHVS and CDR2 FQNEAQ.

CDR3 amino acids: CASSFGLESSYNEQFF. The DNA of the CDR3 is TGCGCCAGCAGCTTCGGACTAGAGAGCTCCTACAATGAGCAGTTCTTC. The rearrangement uses TRBV5-1 and TRBJ2-1; 7 bases are shared with TRBD2. After removal of 2 bases from V and 0 bases from J, the junction contained 5 bases not matched to a gene. Germline lookup yields CDR1 SGHRS and CDR2 YFSETQ. The CDR3 spans 16 residues.

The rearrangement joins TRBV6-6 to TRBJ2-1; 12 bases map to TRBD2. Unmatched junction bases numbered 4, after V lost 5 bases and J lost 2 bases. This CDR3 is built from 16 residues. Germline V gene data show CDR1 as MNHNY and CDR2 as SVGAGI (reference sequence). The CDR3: CASSPTSGRPYNEQFF. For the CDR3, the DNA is TGTGCCAGCAGTCCGACTAGCGGGAGACCCTACAATGAGCAGTTCTTC.

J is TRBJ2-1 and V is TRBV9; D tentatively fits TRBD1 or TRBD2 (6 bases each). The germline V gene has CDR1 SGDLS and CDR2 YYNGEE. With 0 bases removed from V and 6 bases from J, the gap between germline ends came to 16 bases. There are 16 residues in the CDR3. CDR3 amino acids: CASSVGVLGGTNEQFF. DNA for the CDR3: TGTGCCAGCAGCGTAGGGGTCCTAGGGGGGACCAATGAGCAGTTCTTC.

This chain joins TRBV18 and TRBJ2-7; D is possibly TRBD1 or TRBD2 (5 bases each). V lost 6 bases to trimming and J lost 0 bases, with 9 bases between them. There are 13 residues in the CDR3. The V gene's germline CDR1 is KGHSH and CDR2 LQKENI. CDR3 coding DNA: TGTGCCAGCTCGGGGGACCCCTCCTACGAGCAGTACTTC. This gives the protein CASSGDPSYEQYF.

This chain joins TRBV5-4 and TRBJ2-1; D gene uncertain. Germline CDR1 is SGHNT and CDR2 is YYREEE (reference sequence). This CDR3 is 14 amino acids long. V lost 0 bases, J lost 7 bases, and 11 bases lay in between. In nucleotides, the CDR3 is TGTGCCAGCAGCTTGGGTGCGACTCCTAATGAGCAGTTCTTC. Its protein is CASSLGATPNEQFF.

The CDR3 nucleotides read TGTGCCAGCAGTTTATTCGGGCAACCCAACACCGGGGAGCTGTTTTTT. It yields the protein CASSLFGQPNTGELFF. The J gene is TRBJ2-2, the V gene TRBV28, with D unclear. Trimming removed 1 base from V and 2 bases from J, with 11 bases in between. The CDR3 spans 16 residues. Germline CDR1 and CDR2: MDHEN and SYDVKM.

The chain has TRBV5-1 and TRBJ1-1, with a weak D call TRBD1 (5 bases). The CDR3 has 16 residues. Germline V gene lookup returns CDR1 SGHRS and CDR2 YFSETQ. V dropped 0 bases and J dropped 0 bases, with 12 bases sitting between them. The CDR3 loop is CASSLARGAVNTEAFF. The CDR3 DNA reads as TGCGCCAGCAGCTTGGCCCGGGGCGCGGTGAACACTGAAGCTTTCTTT. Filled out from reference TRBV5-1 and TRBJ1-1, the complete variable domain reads KAGVTQTPRYLIKTRGQQVTLSCSPISGHRSVSWYQQTPGQGLQFLFEYFSETQRNKGNFPGRFSGRQFSNSRSEMNVSTLELGDSALYLCASSLARGAVNTEAFFGQGTRLTVV.

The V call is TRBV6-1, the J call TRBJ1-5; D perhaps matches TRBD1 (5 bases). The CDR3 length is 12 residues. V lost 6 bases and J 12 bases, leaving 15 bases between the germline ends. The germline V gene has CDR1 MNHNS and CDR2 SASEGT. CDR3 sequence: CASRDPGPLQHF. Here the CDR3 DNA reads TGTGCCAGCAGAGACCCGGGACCGCTCCAGCATTTT.

Here the CDR3 reads CASSVARVRNYGYTF. The CDR3 bases are TGTGCCAGCAGCGTAGCCCGGGTCCGGAACTATGGCTACACCTTC. The chain joins TRBV9 to TRBJ1-2, with D hard to call. This CDR3 spans 15 amino acids. Trimming left V 0 bases short and J 2 bases short, with 11 bases between. Germline CDR1 SGDLS, CDR2 YYNGEE.

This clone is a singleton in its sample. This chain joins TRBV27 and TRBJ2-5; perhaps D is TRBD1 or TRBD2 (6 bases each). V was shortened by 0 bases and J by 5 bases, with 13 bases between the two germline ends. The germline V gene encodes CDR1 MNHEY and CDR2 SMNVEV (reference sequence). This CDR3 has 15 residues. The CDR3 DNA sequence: TGTGCCAGCAGTTTATCACCAGGGGAGGTCGAGACCCAGTACTTC. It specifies CASSLSPGEVETQYF.

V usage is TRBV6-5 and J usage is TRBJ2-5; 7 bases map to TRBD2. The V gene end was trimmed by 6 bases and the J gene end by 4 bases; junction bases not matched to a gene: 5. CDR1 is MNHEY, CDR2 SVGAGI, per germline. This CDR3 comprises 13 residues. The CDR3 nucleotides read TGTGCCAGCAGGAAGGGAGGGCGAGAGACCCAGTACTTC. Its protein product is CASRKGGRETQYF.

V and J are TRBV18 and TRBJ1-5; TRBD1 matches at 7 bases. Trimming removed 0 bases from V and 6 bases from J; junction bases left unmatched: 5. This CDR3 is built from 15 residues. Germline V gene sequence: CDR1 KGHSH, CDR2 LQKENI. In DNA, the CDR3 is TGTGCCAGCTCACCACCGTCAGGGGGTACTCAGCCCCAGCATTTT. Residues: CASSPPSGGTQPQHF.

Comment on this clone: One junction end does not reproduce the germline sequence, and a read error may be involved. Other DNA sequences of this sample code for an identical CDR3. DNA for the CDR3: TGTGCCAGCAGGGACACTGGGGAGCTGTTTTTT. Translation gives CASRDTGELFF. The chain has TRBV28 and TRBJ2-2; a possible D gene is TRBD1 (5 bases). CDR1 and CDR2 (germline): MDHEN, SYDVKM. CDR3 length: 11 residues.

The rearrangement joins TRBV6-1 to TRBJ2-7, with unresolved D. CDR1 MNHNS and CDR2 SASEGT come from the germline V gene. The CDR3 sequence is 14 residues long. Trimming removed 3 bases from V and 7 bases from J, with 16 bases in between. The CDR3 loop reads CASSEHSSLREQYF. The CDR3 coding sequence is TGTGCCAGCAGTGAGCACAGTAGTTTACGAGAGCAGTACTTC.

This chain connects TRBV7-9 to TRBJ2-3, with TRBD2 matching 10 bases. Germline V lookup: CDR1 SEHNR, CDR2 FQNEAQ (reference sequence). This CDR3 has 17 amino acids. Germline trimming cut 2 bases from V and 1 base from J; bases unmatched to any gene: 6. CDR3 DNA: TGTGCCAGCAGCTTAATGCTGAGCGGGAGGGGCACAGATACGCAGTATTTT. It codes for CASSLMLSGRGTDTQYF.

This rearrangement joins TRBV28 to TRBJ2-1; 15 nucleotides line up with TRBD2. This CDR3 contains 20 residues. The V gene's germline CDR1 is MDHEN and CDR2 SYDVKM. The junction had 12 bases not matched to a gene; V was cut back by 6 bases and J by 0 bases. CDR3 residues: CASREVTGLAGGSSYNEQFF. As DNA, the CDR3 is TGTGCCAGCAGAGAGGTGACAGGACTAGCGGGAGGGAGCTCCTACAATGAGCAGTTCTTC.

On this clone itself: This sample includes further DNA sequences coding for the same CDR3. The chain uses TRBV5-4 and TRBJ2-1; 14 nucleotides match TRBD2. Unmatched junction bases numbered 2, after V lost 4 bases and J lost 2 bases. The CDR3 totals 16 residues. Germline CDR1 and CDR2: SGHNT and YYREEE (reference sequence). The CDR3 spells CASSPGLAGAYNEQFF. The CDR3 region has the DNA TGTGCCAGCAGCCCGGGACTAGCGGGAGCCTACAATGAGCAGTTCTTC.

In DNA, the CDR3 is TGCGCCAGCAGTGACGGGGGCGTAAGGCGAGAGACCCAGTACTTC. It encodes CASSDGGVRRETQYF. This rearrangement joins TRBV10-1 to TRBJ2-5; either TRBD1 or TRBD2 may fit D (6 bases each). The length of the CDR3 is 15 residues. Germline V CDR1 and CDR2: WNHNN, SYGVQD (reference sequence). Trimming cost V 3 bases and J 4 bases, with 15 bases left between them.

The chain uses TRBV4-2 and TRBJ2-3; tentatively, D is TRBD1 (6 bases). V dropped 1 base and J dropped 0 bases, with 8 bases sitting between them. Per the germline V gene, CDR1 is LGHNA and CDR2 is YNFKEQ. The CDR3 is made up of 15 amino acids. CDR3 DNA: TGTGCCAGCAGCCAAGCGGACAGCAGCACAGATACGCAGTATTTT. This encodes CASSQADSSTDTQYF.

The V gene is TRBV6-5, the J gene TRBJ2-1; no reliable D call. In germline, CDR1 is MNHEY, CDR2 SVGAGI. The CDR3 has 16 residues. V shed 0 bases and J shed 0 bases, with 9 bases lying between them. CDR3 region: CASSYSALTSYNEQFF. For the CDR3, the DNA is TGTGCCAGCAGTTACTCGGCTCTTACCTCCTACAATGAGCAGTTCTTC.

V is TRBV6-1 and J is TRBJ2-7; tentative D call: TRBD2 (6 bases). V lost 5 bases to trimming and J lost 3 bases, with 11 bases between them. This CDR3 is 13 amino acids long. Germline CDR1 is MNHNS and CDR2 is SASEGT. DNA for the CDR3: TGTGCCAGCAGTACTAGCTCTCTCTACGAGCAGTACTTC. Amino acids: CASSTSSLYEQYF.

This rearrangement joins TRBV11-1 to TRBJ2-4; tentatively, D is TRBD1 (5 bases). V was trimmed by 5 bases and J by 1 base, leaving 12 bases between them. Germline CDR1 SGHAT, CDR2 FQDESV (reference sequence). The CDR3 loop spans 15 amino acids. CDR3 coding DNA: TGTGCCAGCAGCCCCCAGGGTTGGGCCAAAAACATTCAGTACTTC. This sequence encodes CASSPQGWAKNIQYF.